A single sample gave rise to the 14 T cell receptor beta chains below, sequenced in a study of control samples from healthy donors and cancer patients. Produced via immunoSEQ multiplex PCR; TCRdb's table is partial and in-frame only. The data hold roughly 150,000 clones, with 80% to 95% observed a single time. Sequenced sample: blood. These receptors were taken from a man aged 18 to 29 in good health.

This chain links TRBV6-5 with TRBJ1-3; perhaps TRBD1 as D (5 bases). This CDR3 has 15 amino acids. Germline V gene data show CDR1 as MNHEY and CDR2 as SVGAGI. V was pared by 6 bases and J by 2 bases, with 14 bases between. Here the CDR3 DNA reads TGTGCCAGCAGCCGCGGGGGACGGACTGGAAACACCATATATTTT. Protein product: CASSRGGRTGNTIYF.

For the CDR3, the DNA is TGTGCCAGCAGCTTCAACAGGAATTCACCCCTCCACTTT. As protein: CASSFNRNSPLHF. J is TRBJ1-6 and V is TRBV7-9, with TRBD1 as a possible D gene (5 bases). V shed 3 bases and J shed 7 bases, with 7 bases lying between them. CDR3 length: 13 residues. Germline V lookup: CDR1 SEHNR, CDR2 FQNEAQ (reference sequence).

This clone was observed a single time. This chain's CDR3 is CASSVGQGNQPQHF. For the CDR3, the DNA is TGTGCCAGCAGCGTGGGACAGGGGAATCAGCCCCAGCATTTT. The chain couples TRBV7-8 to TRBJ1-5; the match to TRBD1 covers 10 bases. This CDR3 has 14 amino acids. In germline, CDR1 is SGHVS, CDR2 FQNEAQ. V was pared by 5 bases and J by 4 bases, with 2 bases of the junction left unmatched.

This clone was seen once. CDR3 coding DNA: TGTGCCAGCAGCTTAGGAGTAACAGGGGCCAAACACTATGGCTACACCTTC. Translating it yields CASSLGVTGAKHYGYTF. The V gene is TRBV7-9, the J gene TRBJ1-2, with 7 positions matching TRBD1. The V gene end was trimmed by 1 base and the J gene end by 3 bases; junction bases not matched to a gene: 11. In germline, CDR1 is SEHNR, CDR2 FQNEAQ (reference sequence). This CDR3 has 17 amino acids.

By proportion, this clone is medium-sized. The chain recombines TRBV29-1 with TRBJ2-2, with D hard to call. Germline CDR1 and CDR2: SQVTM and ANQGSEA. CDR3 length: 16 amino acids. V was pared by 4 bases and J by 0 bases, with 15 bases between. The DNA for the CDR3 is TGCAGCGTTGTTGCCAGCACCCTTTCGAACACCGGGGAGCTGTTTTTT. Translating gives CSVVASTLSNTGELFF.

This clone was seen just once. Here the CDR3 reads CASSLHPGGSAYEQYF. In nucleotides, the CDR3 is TGTGCCAGCAGCTTGCATCCTGGGGGGTCAGCCTACGAGCAGTACTTC. This rearrangement joins TRBV5-4 to TRBJ2-7; D is possibly TRBD2 (6 bases). CDR1 and CDR2 from the germline V gene are SGHNT and YYREEE (reference sequence). CDR3 length: 16 residues. Trimming took 1 base from V and 2 from J, leaving 16 bases between them.

A single count supports this clone. This chain connects TRBV19 to TRBJ1-3; D is unclear. The V and J ends lost 4 bases and 2 bases respectively, with 9 bases between them. The CDR3 is 14 amino acids. Germline V gene sequence: CDR1 LNHDA, CDR2 SQIVND (reference sequence). The CDR3 DNA reads TGTGCCAGTAGTAGAGTCCCCGCTGGAAACACCATATATTTT. This translates into CASSRVPAGNTIYF.

The chain employs TRBV5-4 and TRBJ1-3; no definite D call. Germline V gives CDR1 SGHNT, CDR2 YYREEE (reference sequence). This CDR3 spans 13 amino acids. Trimming took off 5 bases at V and 5 bases at J, with 11 bases between the two ends. The CDR3 is CASSKGFRNTIYF. In DNA form, the CDR3 reads TGTGCCAGCAGTAAGGGATTTCGAAACACCATATATTTT.

This clone came up once. The V gene is TRBV5-1, the J gene TRBJ1-4; 9 positions match TRBD1. CDR3 length: 18 amino acids. Germline loops: CDR1 SGHRS, CDR2 YFSETQ. Unmatched junction bases numbered 9, after V lost 3 bases and J lost 0 bases. CDR3 bases: TGCGCCAGCAGCTCGAAACGGGACAGGGAAGCAACTAATGAAAAACTGTTTTTT. This encodes CASSSKRDREATNEKLFF.

CDR3 loop: CASSLGASGRGRTQYF. In nucleotides, the CDR3 is TGTGCCAGCAGCTTAGGAGCTAGCGGGAGGGGTCGTACGCAGTATTTT. This chain joins TRBV11-2 and TRBJ2-3; 12 bases are shared with TRBD2. After removal of 1 base from V and 8 bases from J, the junction contained 7 bases not matched to a gene. From germline, CDR1 is SGHAT and CDR2 FQNNGV. The length of the CDR3 is 16 residues.

The rearrangement uses TRBV28 and TRBJ2-5, with D possibly matching TRBD1 (6 bases). The CDR3 consists of 14 residues. Trimming left V 5 bases short and J 9 bases short, with 19 bases between. Germline V gives CDR1 MDHEN, CDR2 SYDVKM. The CDR3 loop reads CASSTYRDLGAQYF. CDR3 DNA: TGTGCCAGCAGTACATACAGGGACCTGGGGGCCCAGTACTTC.

This clone came up once. The V gene is TRBV7-3, the J gene TRBJ2-6, with a tentative D call TRBD1 (5 bases). Looked up from germline, CDR1 is SGHTA and CDR2 is FQGTGA. V dropped 5 bases and J dropped 0 bases, with 11 bases sitting between them. CDR3 length: 16 residues. The CDR3 sequence: CASSPQGRSGANVLTF. The CDR3 region has the DNA TGTGCCAGCAGCCCCCAGGGTCGCTCTGGGGCCAACGTCCTGACTTTC.

This sequence joins TRBV5-1 and TRBJ2-3, with D maybe TRBD1 (5 bases). Per the germline V gene, CDR1 is SGHRS and CDR2 is YFSETQ. The germline V and J ends were trimmed by 0 bases and 0 bases, with 14 bases remaining between them. The CDR3 is 17 amino acids. CDR3 bases: TGCGCCAGCAGCTTGGGACAGCCGTATACTAGCACAGATACGCAGTATTTT. It specifies CASSLGQPYTSTDTQYF. Drawing the rest from reference TRBV5-1 and TRBJ2-3, the complete variable domain is KAGVTQTPRYLIKTRGQQVTLSCSPISGHRSVSWYQQTPGQGLQFLFEYFSETQRNKGNFPGRFSGRQFSNSRSEMNVSTLELGDSALYLCASSLGQPYTSTDTQYFGPGTRLTVL.

The V and J genes are TRBV30 and TRBJ1-4; D possibly corresponds to TRBD1 (5 bases). Deletions cut 2 bases from V and 2 bases from J, with 12 bases between. The germline gives CDR1 GTSNPN, CDR2 SVGIG (reference sequence). The CDR3 extends over 15 amino acids. CDR3 nucleotide sequence: TGTGCCTGGAGTCGGGGGGAGAGGACTAATGAAAAACTGTTTTTT. Amino acids: CAWSRGERTNEKLFF.